The clone carrying this T cell receptor (beta chain) occurred a few times. Antigen: not known. TCRB transcripts that were expressed got sequenced, as all of the isolated RNA had been reverse transcribed. The study sequenced naive, central memory and regulatory T cell samples to an average of about 3.9 million reads. Produced via immunoSEQ multiplex PCR; TCRdb's table is partial and in-frame only. Here the sample spans 300,000 to 400,000 clones, around 9.3% being singletons. Donors underwent one heparinised blood draw, 90 to 150 mL on average. This record comes from a study of beta chain features in type 1 diabetes. Notes on the study in general: Significant though moderate, a shortening of TCRB CDR3s appeared in all four CD4+ subsets of Type 1 diabetes patients.

CDR1 and CDR2 (germline): WNHNN, SYGVQD (reference sequence). The CDR3 runs 13 residues. Trimming left V 4 bases short and J 1 base short, with 7 bases between. V and J are TRBV10-1 and TRBJ2-5, with D maybe TRBD2 (6 bases). Sequencing was done on a sample of central memory CD4+ T cells from blood. This TCR came from a man in his thirties or forties with type 1 diabetes. The DNA of the CDR3 is TGCGCCAGCAGTGTGGGGGGCCAAGAGACCCAGTACTTC. Its translation: CASSVGGQETQYF.